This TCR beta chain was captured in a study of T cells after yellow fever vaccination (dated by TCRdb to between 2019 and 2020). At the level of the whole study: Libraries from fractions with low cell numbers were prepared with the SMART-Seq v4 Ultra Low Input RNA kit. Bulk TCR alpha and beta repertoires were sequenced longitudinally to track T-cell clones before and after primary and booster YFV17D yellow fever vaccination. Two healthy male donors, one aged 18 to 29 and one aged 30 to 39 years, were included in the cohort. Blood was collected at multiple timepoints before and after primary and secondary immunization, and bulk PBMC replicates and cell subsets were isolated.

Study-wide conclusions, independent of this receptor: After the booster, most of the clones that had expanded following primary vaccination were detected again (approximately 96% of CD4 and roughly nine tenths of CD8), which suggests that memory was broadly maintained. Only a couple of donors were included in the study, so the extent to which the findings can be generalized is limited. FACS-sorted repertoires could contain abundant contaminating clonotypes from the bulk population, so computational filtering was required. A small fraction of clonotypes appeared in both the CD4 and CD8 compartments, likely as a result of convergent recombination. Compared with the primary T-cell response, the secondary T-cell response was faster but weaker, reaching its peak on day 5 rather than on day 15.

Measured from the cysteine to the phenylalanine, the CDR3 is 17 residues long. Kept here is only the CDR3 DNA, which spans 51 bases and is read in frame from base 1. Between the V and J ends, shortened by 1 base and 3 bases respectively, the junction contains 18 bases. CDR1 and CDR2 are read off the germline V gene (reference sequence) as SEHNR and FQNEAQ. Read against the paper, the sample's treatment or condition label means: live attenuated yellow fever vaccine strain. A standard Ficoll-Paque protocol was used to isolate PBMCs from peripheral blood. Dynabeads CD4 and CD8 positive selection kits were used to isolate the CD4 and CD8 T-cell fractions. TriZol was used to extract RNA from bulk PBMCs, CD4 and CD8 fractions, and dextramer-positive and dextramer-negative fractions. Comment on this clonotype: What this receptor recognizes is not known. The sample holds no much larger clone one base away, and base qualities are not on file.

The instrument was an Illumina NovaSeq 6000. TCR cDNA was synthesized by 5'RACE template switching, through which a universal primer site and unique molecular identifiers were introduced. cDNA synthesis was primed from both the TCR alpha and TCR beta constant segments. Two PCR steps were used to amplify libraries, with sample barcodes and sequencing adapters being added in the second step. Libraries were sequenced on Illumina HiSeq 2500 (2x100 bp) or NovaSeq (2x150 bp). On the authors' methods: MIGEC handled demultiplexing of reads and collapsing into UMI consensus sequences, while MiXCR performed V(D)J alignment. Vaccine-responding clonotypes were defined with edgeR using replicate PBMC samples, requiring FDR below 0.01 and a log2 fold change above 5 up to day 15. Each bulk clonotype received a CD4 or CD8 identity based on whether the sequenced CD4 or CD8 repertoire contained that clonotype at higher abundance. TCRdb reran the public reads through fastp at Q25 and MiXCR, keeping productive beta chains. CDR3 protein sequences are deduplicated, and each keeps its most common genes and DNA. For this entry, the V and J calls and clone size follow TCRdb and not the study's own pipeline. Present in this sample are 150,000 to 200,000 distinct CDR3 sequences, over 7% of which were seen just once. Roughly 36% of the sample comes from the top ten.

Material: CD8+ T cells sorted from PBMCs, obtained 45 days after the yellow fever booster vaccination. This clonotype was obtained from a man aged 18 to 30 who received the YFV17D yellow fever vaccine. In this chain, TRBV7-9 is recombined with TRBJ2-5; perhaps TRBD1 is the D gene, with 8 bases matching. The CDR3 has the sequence CASSLDLRQGTKETQYF. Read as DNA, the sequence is TGTGCCAGCAGCTTAGATTTGAGACAGGGGACTAAAGAGACCCAGTACTTC.